This entry lists 31 T cell receptor beta chains sequenced from one sample in a study of glioma-infiltrating T cells after dendritic cell vaccination. Method: immunoSEQ multiplex PCR; TCRdb's copy keeps in-frame clones and lacks some. Seen here are fewer than 75,000 clones, 81% observed once, and the top ten hold 7.9%. Sequenced material: blood, taken before dendritic cell vaccination. These receptors all come from a human donor with glioblastoma.

This clone was counted between two and nine times. The chain couples TRBV7-9 to TRBJ1-1; D is ambiguous. The CDR3 length is 13 residues. Germline V gene data show CDR1 as SEHNR and CDR2 as FQNEAQ (reference sequence). Trimming shortened V by 5 bases and J by 4 bases, and 11 bases separated the two germline ends. The CDR3 loop reads CASSPTTGTEAFF. CDR3 in DNA: TGTGCCAGCAGCCCAACCACGGGCACTGAAGCTTTCTTT.

The V and J genes are TRBV15 and TRBJ1-1; 7 nucleotides agree with TRBD1. J lost 4 bases, V lost 5 bases, and 7 bases had no gene match. Germline CDR1 is LNHNV and CDR2 is YYDKDF (reference sequence). The CDR3 runs to 14 residues. As DNA, the CDR3 is TGTGCCACCAGCGAGCAGGGGGAAGGCACTGAAGCTTTCTTT. Protein product: CATSEQGEGTEAFF. Full variable domain (remainder filled in from reference TRBV15 and TRBJ1-1): DAMVIQNPRYQVTQFGKPVTLSCSQTLNHNVMYWYQQKSSQAPKLLFHYYDKDFNNEADTPDNFQSRRPNTSFCFLDIRSPGLGDTAMYLCATSEQGEGTEAFFGQGTRLTVV.

This chain's CDR3 is CASSLLYRESNQPQHF. The DNA for the CDR3 is TGTGCCAGCAGCTTACTTTACAGGGAGAGCAATCAGCCCCAGCATTTT. The rearrangement links TRBV7-2 to TRBJ1-5; maybe TRBD1 (6 bases). V lost 2 bases, J lost 1 base, and 12 bases lay in between. The germline gives CDR1 SGHTA, CDR2 FQGNSA. The CDR3 loop spans 16 amino acids. Full variable domain (outside the CDR3, taken from reference TRBV7-2 and TRBJ1-5): GAGVSQSPSNKVTEKGKDVELRCDPISGHTALYWYRQSLGQGLEFLIYFQGNSAPDKSGLPSDRFSAERTGGSVSTLTIQRTQQEDSAVYLCASSLLYRESNQPQHFGDGTRLSIL.

The rearrangement links TRBV11-2 to TRBJ2-6, with 11 bases lining up with TRBD1. Germline CDR1 and CDR2: SGHAT and FQNNGV. The V and J ends lost 5 bases and 1 base, in that order; junction bases with no gene match: 7. The CDR3 has 18 residues. CDR3 bases: TGTGCCAGCAGCCCGGGGACAGGGGGTGGGTCTGGGGCCAACGTCCTGACTTTC. Translated, it gives CASSPGTGGGSGANVLTF.

The V call is TRBV5-1, the J call TRBJ2-1; tentative D call: TRBD1 (5 bases). V lost 6 bases, J lost 7 bases, and 23 bases lay in between. The germline V gene encodes CDR1 SGHRS and CDR2 YFSETQ. The CDR3 runs to 16 residues. Here the CDR3 reads CASTPEDLLRGNEQFF. As DNA, the CDR3 is TGCGCCAGCACTCCTGAGGATCTTCTAAGGGGTAATGAGCAGTTCTTC.

The genes are TRBV4-1 and TRBJ2-3; TRBD2 matches at 8 bases. Trimming removed 4 bases from V and 2 bases from J; junction bases left unmatched: 5. The CDR3 extends over 15 amino acids. Germline lookup yields CDR1 MGHRA and CDR2 YSYEKL. The DNA for the CDR3 is TGCGCCAGCAGCCTTCGGACTAGCTCCACAGATACGCAGTATTTT. It yields the protein CASSLRTSSTDTQYF.

J is TRBJ1-6 and V is TRBV6-1; 7 bases fit TRBD1. The germline CDR1 and CDR2 sequences are MNHNS and SASEGT. The V gene end was trimmed by 2 bases and the J gene end by 8 bases; junction bases not matched to a gene: 6. The CDR3 runs 15 residues. Here the CDR3 reads CASSESTGADSPLHF. CDR3 DNA: TGTGCCAGCAGTGAAAGTACAGGGGCAGATTCACCCCTCCACTTT.

The chain combines TRBV4-1 with TRBJ2-7, with D perhaps matching TRBD1 (5 bases). The CDR3 runs 16 residues. Trimming removed 0 bases from V and 0 bases from J, with 12 bases in between. Germline V gene lookup returns CDR1 MGHRA and CDR2 YSYEKL. The CDR3 bases are TGCGCCAGCAGCCAAGAAATTGGAAGGGGCTCCTACGAGCAGTACTTC. This sequence encodes CASSQEIGRGSYEQYF.

The chain is built from TRBV9 and TRBJ1-4; TRBD1 matches 10 bases. CDR1 is SGDLS and CDR2 is YYNGEE in the germline V gene. After removal of 1 base from V and 6 bases from J, the junction contained 6 bases not matched to a gene. CDR3 length: 16 residues. The CDR3 nucleotides read TGTGCCAGCAGCGTAAACTTCGGACAGGGGGATGAAAAACTGTTTTTT. It specifies CASSVNFGQGDEKLFF.

The gene calls are TRBV19 and TRBJ1-5, with 7 bases that match TRBD1. The length of the CDR3 is 14 residues. V lost 3 bases, J lost 7 bases, and 6 bases stayed unmatched. Germline V CDR1 and CDR2: LNHDA, SQIVND (reference sequence). The CDR3 sequence is CASSITGAGQPQHF. The DNA of the CDR3 is TGTGCCAGTAGTATCACAGGGGCAGGACAGCCCCAGCATTTT.

V and J are TRBV2 and TRBJ1-1; D is uncertain. The CDR3 loop spans 12 amino acids. V was cut by 3 bases and J by 5 bases, with 7 bases left in between. Germline CDR1 is SNHLY and CDR2 is FYNNEI. The CDR3 here is CASSETGTEAFF. CDR3 nucleotide sequence: TGTGCCAGCAGTGAGACTGGAACTGAAGCTTTCTTT.

This chain connects TRBV4-2 to TRBJ1-2, with D perhaps TRBD1 (5 bases). The V gene's germline CDR1 is LGHNA and CDR2 YNFKEQ. The CDR3 has 16 residues. The ends were cut back, 0 bases at V and 0 bases at J, with 11 bases in the middle. CDR3 sequence: CASSQETEQPNYGYTF. In DNA, the CDR3 is TGTGCCAGCAGCCAAGAGACAGAACAACCTAACTATGGCTACACCTTC.

The chain recombines TRBV6-5 with TRBJ1-2; D is undetermined. The germline gives CDR1 MNHEY, CDR2 SVGAGI. V dropped 6 bases and J dropped 2 bases, with 10 bases sitting between them. The CDR3 totals 13 residues. The CDR3 sequence: CASRAAANYGYTF. DNA for the CDR3: TGTGCCAGCAGGGCCGCGGCGAACTATGGCTACACCTTC.

In this sample, this clone turned up a few times. The chain couples TRBV27 to TRBJ2-7; 11 bases agree with TRBD2. This CDR3 is built from 14 residues. Germline V lookup: CDR1 MNHEY, CDR2 SMNVEV (reference sequence). Germline trimming cut 5 bases from V and 7 bases from J; bases unmatched to any gene: 7. CDR3 loop: CASSVAGGPREQYF. The CDR3 DNA follows: TGTGCCAGCAGTGTAGCGGGGGGGCCGAGGGAGCAGTACTTC.

The CDR3 protein is CTSSRRQQTYEQYF. In nucleotides, the CDR3 is TGCACCAGCAGCCGACGACAGCAAACCTACGAGCAGTACTTC. The rearrangement uses TRBV1 and TRBJ2-7; TRBD1 is the table's D call, not checked against the DNA. TRBV1 is recorded as a pseudogene. CDR3 length: 14 amino acids.

V gene TRBV28 combines with J gene TRBJ1-4, with 10 positions matching TRBD1. CDR3 size: 15 residues. Trimming removed 4 bases from V and 6 bases from J; junction bases left unmatched: 5. Germline CDR1 is MDHEN and CDR2 is SYDVKM. CDR3 nucleotide sequence: TGTGCCAGCAGTTCGACAGGGGGCGGAGATGAAAAACTGTTTTTT. Translated: CASSSTGGGDEKLFF.

This clone was counted only a few times. The rearrangement uses TRBV15 and TRBJ2-5; a possible D gene is TRBD2 (5 bases). V lost 1 base and J 2 bases, leaving 8 bases between the germline ends. The CDR3 totals 14 residues. Germline CDR1 is LNHNV and CDR2 is YYDKDF (reference sequence). CDR3: CATSRGLAQETQYF. CDR3 nucleotides: TGTGCCACCAGCAGAGGGCTAGCACAAGAGACCCAGTACTTC.

The J gene is TRBJ2-7, the V gene TRBV10-1; TRBD2 might be the D (5 bases). The CDR3 extends over 13 amino acids. Looked up from germline, CDR1 is WNHNN and CDR2 is SYGVQD (reference sequence). Trimming left V 7 bases short and J 2 bases short, with 12 bases between. CDR3 in amino acids: CASTERVTYEQYF. Written as DNA, the CDR3 is TGCGCCAGCACGGAGAGGGTTACCTACGAGCAGTACTTC.

The chain links TRBV2 to TRBJ1-5; perhaps TRBD1 as D (6 bases). Trimming shortened V by 6 bases and J by 3 bases, and 12 bases separated the two germline ends. Per germline, CDR1 SNHLY and CDR2 FYNNEI. The CDR3 spans 14 residues. CDR3 coding DNA: TGTGCCAGCAGACCGGACAGCGCCAATCAGCCCCAGCATTTT. Protein product: CASRPDSANQPQHF.

The genes are TRBV2 and TRBJ1-1, with D maybe TRBD1 (5 bases). The V and J ends lost 1 base and 2 bases respectively, with 8 bases between them. This CDR3 comprises 14 residues. CDR1 SNHLY and CDR2 FYNNEI come from the germline V gene. The CDR3 sequence is CASSEGQGNTEAFF. The CDR3 coding sequence is TGTGCCAGCAGTGAAGGTCAGGGTAACACTGAAGCTTTCTTT.

The chain joins TRBV6-6 to TRBJ1-2, with 7 bases lining up with TRBD1. The germline V gene encodes CDR1 MNHNY and CDR2 SVGAGI (reference sequence). CDR3 size: 15 residues. Unmatched junction bases numbered 6, after V lost 5 bases and J lost 0 bases. CDR3 amino acids: CASSVTGTANYGYTF. In DNA, the CDR3 is TGTGCCAGCAGTGTCACCGGGACAGCTAACTATGGCTACACCTTC.

The V call is TRBV5-6, the J call TRBJ1-4; no firm D call. This CDR3 comprises 15 residues. The V gene lost 4 bases and the J gene lost 0 bases, with 10 bases spanning the gap. CDR1 and CDR2 from the germline V gene are SGHDT and YYEEEE. CDR3 bases: TGTGCCAGCAGCCGCGGTGGTTCAACTAATGAAAAACTGTTTTTT. It encodes CASSRGGSTNEKLFF.

The chain uses TRBV6-6 and TRBJ2-7, with D perhaps TRBD1 (5 bases). Trimming stripped 5 bases from V and 2 bases from J, with 13 bases between. CDR1 is MNHNY and CDR2 is SVGAGI in the germline V gene (reference sequence). CDR3 length equals 14 residues. CDR3 sequence reads: CASSISTVTYEQYF. CDR3 nucleotides: TGTGCCAGCAGTATCTCGACAGTAACCTACGAGCAGTACTTC.

The chain uses TRBV5-5 and TRBJ1-6, with 7 nucleotides matching TRBD1. The V and J ends lost 2 bases and 7 bases, in that order; junction bases with no gene match: 3. CDR1 is SGHKS, CDR2 YYEKEE, per germline (reference sequence). The CDR3 is 14 amino acids. The CDR3 reads CASSFRDRNSPLHF. The CDR3 nucleotides are TGTGCCAGCAGCTTCCGGGACAGAAATTCACCCCTCCACTTT.

This rearrangement joins TRBV5-6 to TRBJ2-7; TRBD1 matches at 11 bases. CDR1 and CDR2 (germline): SGHDT, YYEEEE. This CDR3 region has 15 residues. V lost 0 bases and J lost 7; bases outside the gene matches: 6. The CDR3 nucleotides are TGTGCCAGCAGCTTGGTCGGACAGGGGGCGTATGAGCAGTACTTC. It encodes CASSLVGQGAYEQYF.

The chain is built from TRBV18 and TRBJ1-1; D perhaps matches TRBD1 (6 bases). Germline-derived CDR1 and CDR2 are KGHSH and LQKENI. The CDR3 is made up of 18 amino acids. Trimming stripped 3 bases from V and 3 bases from J, with 23 bases between. In DNA, the CDR3 is TGTGCCAGCTCACCCCAACCGTCAGGGGCTCCCATCGACACTGAAGCTTTCTTT. This codes for CASSPQPSGAPIDTEAFF.

This sequence joins TRBV7-2 and TRBJ2-1, with D possibly being TRBD1 (6 bases). V lost 6 bases, J lost 7 bases, and 16 bases lay in between. This CDR3 comprises 14 residues. The germline V gene has CDR1 SGHTA and CDR2 FQGNSA. CDR3 sequence (DNA): TGTGCCAGCAGGGAGCAGGGGCTGAGGAATGAGCAGTTCTTC. This gives the protein CASREQGLRNEQFF.

In DNA form, the CDR3 reads TGTGCCATCAGTGGGCTGGACAGGGATTCTGGCTACACCTTC. Translating it yields CAISGLDRDSGYTF. V and J are TRBV10-3 and TRBJ1-2; 8 bases are shared with TRBD1. The V gene's germline CDR1 is ENHRY and CDR2 SYGVKD. The CDR3 length is 14 residues. Trimming cost V 4 bases and J 7 bases; bases outside gene matches: 8.

The V call is TRBV7-3, the J call TRBJ2-3; TRBD2 aligns across 11 bases. Trimming removed 4 bases from V and 3 bases from J; junction bases left unmatched: 3. Per germline, CDR1 SGHTA and CDR2 FQGTGA. This CDR3 is built from 15 residues. The CDR3 loop is CASSSSGGPTDTQYF. CDR3 in DNA: TGTGCCAGCAGCTCTAGCGGGGGGCCAACAGATACGCAGTATTTT.

This rearrangement joins TRBV6-1 to TRBJ2-7, with 10 bases lining up with TRBD1. Losses at the gene ends were 4 bases for V and 6 bases for J; bases not matched to a gene: 9. CDR3 length equals 15 residues. CDR1 and CDR2 from the germline V gene are MNHNS and SASEGT. Here the CDR3 reads CASSVSPGQGSEQYF. The CDR3 nucleotides read TGTGCCAGCAGTGTTTCTCCGGGACAGGGGTCCGAGCAGTACTTC.

The chain recombines TRBV30 with TRBJ1-6, with D perhaps TRBD1 (5 bases). The CDR3 covers 15 residues. The ends were cut back, 4 bases at V and 10 bases at J, with 20 bases in the middle. From germline, CDR1 is GTSNPN and CDR2 SVGIG (reference sequence). Written as DNA, the CDR3 is TGTGCCTGGAATCGGGGGGGAGGGGTAGGGTCACCCCTCCACTTT. The encoded protein is CAWNRGGGVGSPLHF.